Listed below are T cell receptor beta chains from one sample, sequenced in a study of blood T cell repertoires in COVID-19. Sequencing was performed with immunoSEQ multiplex PCR; in TCRdb, only in-frame clones are kept and a portion is missing. The profile shows about 78,000 clones, roughly 73% of them singletons. Source material: peripheral blood. These receptors all come from a human donor in a cohort sampled during active COVID-19. Both conserved end residues are part of each CDR3. A D gene is named only where the DNA matches it firmly. Expanded clones are given a class, and other clones once, few, many or no size at all.

J gene	V gene	D gene	clone size	CDR3 protein	CDR3 DNA
TRBJ1-2	TRBV7-9	TRBD1	.	CASSLEIPGQGTLGYGYTF	TGTGCCAGCAGCTTAGAAATCCCGGGACAGGGGACCCTTGGGTATGGCTACACCTTC
TRBJ1-2	TRBV9	.	.	CASSTGGVYGYTF	TGTGCCAGCAGCACGGGAGGGGTCTATGGCTACACCTTC
TRBJ2-7	TRBV6-6	.	few	CASSPTGRGSNEQYF	TGTGCCAGCAGCCCAACTGGGAGGGGGAGTAACGAGCAGTACTTC
TRBJ1-1	TRBV6-1	TRBD1	.	CASSDPGQGAIEAFF	TGTGCCAGCAGTGATCCGGGACAGGGGGCTATTGAAGCTTTCTTT
TRBJ2-5	TRBV7-2	TRBD2	.	CASSSTLAGGKETQYF	TGTGCCAGCAGCTCCACACTAGCGGGGGGCAAAGAGACCCAGTACTTC
TRBJ2-7	TRBV7-2	.	.	CASSLRQTVGYEQYF	TGTGCCAGCAGCCTTAGACAGACAGTAGGGTACGAGCAGTACTTC
TRBJ2-5	TRBV5-1	TRBD2	few	CASSLASSGGYETQYF	TGCGCCAGCAGCTTGGCCTCTAGCGGGGGTTATGAGACCCAGTACTTC
TRBJ1-1	TRBV18	.	.	CASSPNNRGDTEAFF	TGTGCCAGCTCACCCAATAATAGGGGCGACACTGAAGCTTTCTTT
TRBJ2-5	TRBV7-2	TRBD2	.	CASRPGLAGLETQYF	TGTGCCAGCAGACCGGGACTAGCGGGGTTAGAGACCCAGTACTTC
TRBJ2-1	TRBV7-3	TRBD1	once	CASSLKGTGSHEQFF	TGTGCCAGCAGCTTAAAAGGGACAGGGTCCCATGAGCAGTTCTTC
TRBJ2-7	TRBV2	.	.	CASSEAVRVSDEQYF	TGTGCCAGCAGTGAAGCAGTCAGGGTAAGCGACGAGCAGTACTTC
TRBJ2-1	TRBV11-2	.	.	CASSLIQNPGNEQFF	TGTGCCAGCAGCTTAATACAAAATCCGGGGAATGAGCAGTTCTTC
TRBJ2-5	TRBV7-2	TRBD1	.	CASSFQQGAGQTQYF	TGTGCCAGCAGCTTCCAACAGGGGGCGGGTCAGACCCAGTACTTC
TRBJ2-6	TRBV10-3	TRBD1	.	CAISELTGSYSGANVLTF	TGTGCCATCAGTGAGCTGACAGGGTCATACTCTGGGGCCAACGTCCTGACTTTC
TRBJ2-3	TRBV2	TRBD2	once	CASRLGTSTDTQYF	TGTGCCAGCAGACTCGGGACTAGTACAGATACGCAGTATTTT
TRBJ1-5	TRBV5-1	.	.	CASSLEGNSNQPQHF	TGCGCCAGCAGCTTGGAGGGGAATAGCAATCAGCCCCAGCATTTT
TRBJ2-7	TRBV28	.	.	CASSLPGGGATSYEQYF	TGTGCCAGCAGTCTACCCGGTGGAGGGGCGACCTCCTACGAGCAGTACTTC
TRBJ2-7	TRBV7-3	TRBD2	.	CASSLSGGGYEQYF	TGTGCCAGCAGCTTAAGCGGGGGAGGCTACGAGCAGTACTTC
TRBJ2-7	TRBV7-9	TRBD1	few	CASSSPGTGAYEQYF	TGTGCCAGCAGCTCACCCGGGACAGGGGCCTACGAGCAGTACTTC
TRBJ1-6	TRBV2	.	.	CASSPLPYRRDSPLHF	TGTGCCAGCAGTCCCCTCCCGTACCGCAGGGATTCACCCCTCCACTTT
TRBJ2-5	TRBV2	TRBD2	.	CASSAGLASGHETQYF	TGTGCCAGCAGTGCGGGACTAGCCTCGGGGCATGAGACCCAGTACTTC
TRBJ2-5	TRBV18	TRBD1	few	CASSPGQEQETQYF	TGTGCCAGCTCCCCGGGACAGGAACAAGAGACCCAGTACTTC
TRBJ2-1	TRBV11-2	.	once	CASSLGRGGHNEQFF	TGTGCCAGCAGCTTGGGTCGGGGTGGACACAATGAGCAGTTCTTC
TRBJ1-2	TRBV6-5	.	few	CASRTGRYGYTF	TGTGCCAGCAGAACAGGGAGATACGGCTACACCTTC
TRBJ1-2	TRBV5-5	.	.	CASSTGSPLYGYTF	TGTGCCAGCAGTACCGGGAGCCCTCTCTATGGCTACACCTTC
TRBJ1-1	TRBV10-2	TRBD1	.	CASPKTGGDTEAFF	TGCGCCAGCCCTAAGACAGGGGGGGATACTGAAGCTTTCTTT
TRBJ1-1	TRBV2	.	.	CASGRNRGRNTEAFF	TGTGCCAGCGGCAGAAATCGTGGCAGAAACACTGAAGCTTTCTTT
TRBJ2-5	TRBV4-1	.	.	CASSLTGPPRETQYF	TGCGCCAGCAGCCTGACAGGTCCTCCGAGGGAGACCCAGTACTTC
TRBJ1-2	TRBV5-6	TRBD1	.	CASSLGQGALTAGRTF	TGTGCCAGCAGCTTAGGTCAGGGGGCCCTCACCGCGGGGCGGACCTTC
TRBJ1-1	TRBV6-6	.	few	CASTDWSGANTEAFF	TGTGCCAGCACCGACTGGTCTGGGGCGAACACTGAAGCTTTCTTT
TRBJ1-2	TRBV5-1	TRBD1	.	CASSPTGEGYYGYTF	TGCGCCAGCAGTCCGACAGGGGAGGGATACTATGGCTACACCTTC
TRBJ1-4	TRBV19	.	.	CASSIRVSVNEKLFF	TGTGCCAGTAGTATCAGGGTATCGGTGAATGAAAAACTGTTTTTT
TRBJ2-7	TRBV10-3	.	.	CAIHPGGLRYEQYF	TGTGCCATCCACCCCGGGGGGCTAAGGTACGAGCAGTACTTC
TRBJ2-2	TRBV5-4	TRBD1	.	CASSRGQVNTGELFF	TGTGCCAGCAGCCGGGGACAGGTGAACACCGGGGAGCTGTTTTTT
TRBJ2-3	TRBV6-5	TRBD1	.	CASIQGASGTQYF	TGTGCCAGCATTCAGGGGGCCTCGGGTACGCAGTATTTT
TRBJ2-1	TRBV9	.	.	CASSGSTGGEQFF	TGTGCCAGCAGCGGTTCGACAGGCGGTGAGCAGTTCTTC
TRBJ2-3	TRBV7-6	TRBD1	.	CASSLRTGGYSTDTQYF	TGTGCCAGCAGCCTCCGGACAGGGGGATACAGCACAGATACGCAGTATTTT
TRBJ2-5	TRBV5-4	TRBD2	few	CASSWGRASGEETQYF	TGTGCCAGCAGCTGGGGTCGGGCTAGCGGGGAAGAGACCCAGTACTTC
TRBJ2-7	TRBV27	TRBD1	.	CASSALGTGRIDSYEQYF	TGTGCCAGCAGTGCGTTAGGGACAGGGAGGATAGACTCCTACGAGCAGTACTTC
TRBJ1-2	TRBV7-2	TRBD1	.	CASSRDRGNYGYTF	TGTGCCAGCAGCCGGGACAGGGGTAACTATGGCTACACCTTC
TRBJ2-7	TRBV6-5	TRBD1	.	CASSRQGRGNYEQYF	TGTGCCAGCAGTCGACAGGGACGAGGGAACTACGAGCAGTACTTC
TRBJ2-7	TRBV5-4	TRBD1	.	CASSFRDRGHEQYF	TGTGCCAGCAGCTTCCGGGACAGGGGTCACGAGCAGTACTTC
TRBJ2-3	TRBV6-2/TRBV6-3	TRBD2	.	CASSLAGGYTDTQYF	TGTGCCAGCAGTTTAGCGGGGGGGTACACAGATACGCAGTATTTT